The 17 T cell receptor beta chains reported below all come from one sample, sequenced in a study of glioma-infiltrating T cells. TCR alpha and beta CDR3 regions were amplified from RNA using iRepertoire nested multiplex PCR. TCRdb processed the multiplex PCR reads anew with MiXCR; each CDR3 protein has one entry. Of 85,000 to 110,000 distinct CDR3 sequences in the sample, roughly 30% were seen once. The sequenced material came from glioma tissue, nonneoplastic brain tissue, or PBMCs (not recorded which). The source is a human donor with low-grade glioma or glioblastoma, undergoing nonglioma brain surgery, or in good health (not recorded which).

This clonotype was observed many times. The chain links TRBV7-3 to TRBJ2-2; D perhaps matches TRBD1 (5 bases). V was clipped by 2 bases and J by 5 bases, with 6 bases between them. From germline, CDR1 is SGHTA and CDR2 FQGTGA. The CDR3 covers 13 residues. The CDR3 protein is CASSLQGTGELFF. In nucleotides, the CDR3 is TGTGCCAGCAGCTTACAGGGTACCGGGGAGCTGTTTTTT.

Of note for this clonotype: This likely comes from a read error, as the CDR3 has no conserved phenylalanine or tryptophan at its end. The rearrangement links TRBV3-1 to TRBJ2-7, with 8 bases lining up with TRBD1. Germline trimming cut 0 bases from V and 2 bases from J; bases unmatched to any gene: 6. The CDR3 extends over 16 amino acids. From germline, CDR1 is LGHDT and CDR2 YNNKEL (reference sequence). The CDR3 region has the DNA TGTGCCAGCAGCCAAGAAGGGCGGACAGGGCCCTACGAGCAGTACCTC. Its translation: CASSQEGRTGPYEQYL.

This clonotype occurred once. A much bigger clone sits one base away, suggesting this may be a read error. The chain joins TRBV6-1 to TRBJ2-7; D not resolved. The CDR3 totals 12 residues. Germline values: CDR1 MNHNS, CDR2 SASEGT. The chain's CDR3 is CASSSYNYGQYF. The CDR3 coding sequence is TGTGCCAGCAGTTCGTATAACTACGGGCAGTACTTC.

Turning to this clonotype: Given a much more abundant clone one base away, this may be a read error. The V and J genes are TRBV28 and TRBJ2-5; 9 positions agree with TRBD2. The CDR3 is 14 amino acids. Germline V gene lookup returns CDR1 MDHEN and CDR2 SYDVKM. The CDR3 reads CASSSRGGQETQHF. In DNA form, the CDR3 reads TGTGCCAGCAGTTCGCGGGGGGGCCAGGAGACCCAGCACTTC.

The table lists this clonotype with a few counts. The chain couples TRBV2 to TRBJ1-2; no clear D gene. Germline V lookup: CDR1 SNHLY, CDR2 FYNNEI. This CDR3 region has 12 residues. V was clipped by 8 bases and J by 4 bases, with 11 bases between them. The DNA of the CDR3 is TGTGCCAGCTTTGGGCAGCTCTATGGCTACACCTTC. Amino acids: CASFGQLYGYTF.

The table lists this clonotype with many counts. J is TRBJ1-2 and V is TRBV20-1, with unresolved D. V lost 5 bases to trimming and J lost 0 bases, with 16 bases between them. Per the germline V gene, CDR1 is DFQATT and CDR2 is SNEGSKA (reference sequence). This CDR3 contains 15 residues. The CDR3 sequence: CSAFQATRANYGYTF. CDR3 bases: TGCAGTGCTTTCCAGGCTACGCGAGCTAACTATGGCTACACCTTC.

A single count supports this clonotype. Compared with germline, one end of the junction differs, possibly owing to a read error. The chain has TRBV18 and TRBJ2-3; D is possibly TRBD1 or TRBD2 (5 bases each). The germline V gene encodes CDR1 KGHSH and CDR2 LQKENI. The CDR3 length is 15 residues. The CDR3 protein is CACSPSEGSGDTQYF. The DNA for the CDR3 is TGTGCCTGCTCACCGTCCGAGGGGAGCGGAGATACGCAGTATTTT. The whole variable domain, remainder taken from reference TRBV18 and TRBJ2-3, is NAGVMQNPRHLVRRRGQEARLRCSPMKGHSHVYWYRQLPEEGLKFMVYLQKENIIDESGMPKERFSAEFPKEGPSILRIQQVVRGDSAAYFCACSPSEGSGDTQYFGPGTRLTVL.

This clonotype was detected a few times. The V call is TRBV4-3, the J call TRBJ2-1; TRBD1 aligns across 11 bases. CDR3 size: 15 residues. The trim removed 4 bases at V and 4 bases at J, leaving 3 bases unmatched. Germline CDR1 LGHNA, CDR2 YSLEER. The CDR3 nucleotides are TGCGCCAGCAGCCCTGGGACAGGGGGTTACAATGAGCAGTTCTTC. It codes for CASSPGTGGYNEQFF.

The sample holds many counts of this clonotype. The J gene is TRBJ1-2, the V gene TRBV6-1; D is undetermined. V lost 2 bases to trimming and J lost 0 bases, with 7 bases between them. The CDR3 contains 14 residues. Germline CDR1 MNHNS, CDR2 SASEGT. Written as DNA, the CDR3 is TGTGCCAGCAGTGAAATCGGGACTAACTATGGCTACACCTTC. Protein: CASSEIGTNYGYTF.

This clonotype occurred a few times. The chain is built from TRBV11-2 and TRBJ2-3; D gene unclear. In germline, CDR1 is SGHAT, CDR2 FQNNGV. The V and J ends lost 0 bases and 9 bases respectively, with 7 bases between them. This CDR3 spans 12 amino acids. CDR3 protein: CASSLEGLTQYF. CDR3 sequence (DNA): TGTGCCAGCAGCTTAGAGGGTTTAACGCAGTATTTT.

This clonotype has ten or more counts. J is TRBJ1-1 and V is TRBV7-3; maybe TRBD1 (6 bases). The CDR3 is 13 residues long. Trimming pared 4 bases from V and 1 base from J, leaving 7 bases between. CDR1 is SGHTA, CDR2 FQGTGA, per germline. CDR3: CASSSQGNTEAFF. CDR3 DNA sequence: TGTGCCAGCAGCTCACAGGGGAACACTGAAGCTTTCTTT.

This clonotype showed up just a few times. CDR3 in DNA: TGTGCCAGTAGTTCCTCGGGAGTCCACGAGCAGTACTTC. Amino acid sequence: CASSSSGVHEQYF. The chain couples TRBV19 to TRBJ2-7, with D tentatively TRBD2 (6 bases). V lost 5 bases to trimming and J lost 5 bases, with 13 bases between them. Per germline, CDR1 LNHDA and CDR2 SQIVND (reference sequence). This CDR3 is built from 13 residues. Variable domain in full (rest from reference TRBV19 and TRBJ2-7): DGGITQSPKYLFRKEGQNVTLSCEQNLNHDAMYWYRQDPGQGLRLIYYSQIVNDFQKGDIAEGYSVSREKKESFPLTVTSAQKNPTAFYLCASSSSGVHEQYFGPGTRLTVT.

The CDR3 loop is CASSLVDSPTDTQYF. The CDR3 DNA is TGCGCCAGCAGCTTGGTGGACAGCCCCACAGATACGCAGTATTTT. The genes are TRBV5-1 and TRBJ2-3; D is perhaps TRBD1 (6 bases). Germline V gene data show CDR1 as SGHRS and CDR2 as YFSETQ. The V gene lost 0 bases and the J gene lost 2 bases, with 10 bases spanning the gap. This CDR3 region has 15 residues.

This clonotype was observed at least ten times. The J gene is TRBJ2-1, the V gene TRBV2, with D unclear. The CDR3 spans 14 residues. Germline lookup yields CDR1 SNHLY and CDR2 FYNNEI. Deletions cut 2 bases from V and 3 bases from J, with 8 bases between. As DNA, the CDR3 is TGTGCCAGCAGTGAAAGTCCGATCTACAATGAGCAGTTCTTC. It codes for CASSESPIYNEQFF.

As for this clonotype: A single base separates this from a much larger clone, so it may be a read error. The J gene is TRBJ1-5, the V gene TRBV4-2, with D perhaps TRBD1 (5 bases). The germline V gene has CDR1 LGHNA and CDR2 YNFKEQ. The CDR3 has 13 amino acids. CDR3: CARSQAGWQPQHF. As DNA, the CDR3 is TGTGCCAGAAGCCAAGCAGGGTGGCAGCCCCAGCATTTT.

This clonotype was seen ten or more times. CDR3: CASSTGRKNTEAFF. DNA of the CDR3: TGTGCCAGCAGTACGGGTAGGAAGAACACTGAAGCTTTCTTT. The chain combines TRBV6-1 with TRBJ1-1; D gene uncertain. Per the germline V gene, CDR1 is MNHNS and CDR2 is SASEGT. CDR3 size: 14 residues. Trimming removed 5 bases at V and 1 base at J, with 11 bases between.

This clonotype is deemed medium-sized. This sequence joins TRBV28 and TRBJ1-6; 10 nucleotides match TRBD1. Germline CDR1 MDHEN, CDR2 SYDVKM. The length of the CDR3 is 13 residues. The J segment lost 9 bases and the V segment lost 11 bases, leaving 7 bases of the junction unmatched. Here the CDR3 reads CAARGTGVSPLHF. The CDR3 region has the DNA TGTGCCGCTCGAGGGACAGGGGTTTCACCCCTCCACTTT.